Each of the 30 T cell receptor beta chains below was sequenced from the same sample in a study of CD8+ T cells in alopecia areata. cDNA reverse transcribed from extracted RNA served as the sequencing template. This table comes from immunoSEQ multiplex PCR, and its TCRdb copy is limited to in-frame clones, with some not included. The sample lists roughly 250,000 clones, around 67% occurring once. Sequences were derived from CD4+ T cells sorted from blood, sampled at week 0. All receptors come from a human donor with alopecia areata.

The V gene is TRBV4-1, the J gene TRBJ1-3; 7 bases align to TRBD1. With 6 bases clipped from V and 2 bases from J, the junction kept 4 bases outside the gene matches. This CDR3 comprises 14 residues. CDR1 and CDR2 from the germline V gene are MGHRA and YSYEKL. The CDR3 nucleotides read TGCGCCAGCAGGGAACAGGGGACTGGAAACACCATATATTTT. This gives the protein CASREQGTGNTIYF.

V and J are TRBV30 and TRBJ1-6, with 10 positions matching TRBD1. V trimming: 0 bases; J trimming: 9 bases; junction bases outside the gene matches: 5. This CDR3 has 15 residues. Germline lookup yields CDR1 GTSNPN and CDR2 SVGIG (reference sequence). CDR3 amino acids: CAWSVWDRGGSPLHF. Here the CDR3 DNA reads TGTGCCTGGAGTGTTTGGGACAGGGGAGGTTCACCCCTCCACTTT.

V usage is TRBV4-1 and J usage is TRBJ1-2; possible D gene TRBD1, 5 bases. In germline, CDR1 is MGHRA, CDR2 YSYEKL. The CDR3 has 13 residues. V lost 4 bases to trimming and J lost 0 bases, with 6 bases between them. The CDR3 bases are TGCGCCAGCAGCCCGACAGCTAACTATGGCTACACCTTC. This codes for CASSPTANYGYTF.

The CDR3 nucleotides read TGTGCCAGCAGCTACGAGGGTTCGACTAATGAAAAACTGTTTTTT. It specifies CASSYEGSTNEKLFF. V gene TRBV7-9 combines with J gene TRBJ1-4; D unresolved. The V end lost 4 bases, the J end lost 2 bases, and 11 bases lay between the germline ends. CDR3 length equals 15 residues. Looked up from germline, CDR1 is SEHNR and CDR2 is FQNEAQ (reference sequence).

The V and J genes are TRBV4-1 and TRBJ2-7; the D gene could be TRBD1 or TRBD2 (5 bases each). The germline V and J ends were trimmed by 1 base and 5 bases, with 15 bases remaining between them. Germline assignment: CDR1 MGHRA and CDR2 YSYEKL. The CDR3 runs 15 residues. The CDR3 spells CASSQGGMRGNEQYF. Written as DNA, the CDR3 is TGCGCCAGCAGCCAAGGGGGCATGAGGGGCAACGAGCAGTACTTC.

This chain joins TRBV10-2 and TRBJ2-6, with D unclear. V was trimmed by 3 bases and J by 0 bases, leaving 6 bases between them. The CDR3 loop spans 15 amino acids. The germline V gene encodes CDR1 WSHSY and CDR2 SAAADI. CDR3 sequence (DNA): TGCGCCAGCAGTGACTCCAGCTCTGGGGCCAACGTCCTGACTTTC. It specifies CASSDSSSGANVLTF.

This clone has just a few counts. This chain joins TRBV27 and TRBJ2-5, with no clear D. V was pared by 5 bases and J by 4 bases, with 20 bases between. Germline V gives CDR1 MNHEY, CDR2 SMNVEV (reference sequence). CDR3 size: 16 residues. This chain's CDR3 is CASSRHSPTCRETQYF. Here the CDR3 DNA reads TGTGCCAGCAGTCGCCACTCACCGACATGTAGAGAGACCCAGTACTTC.

The CDR3 DNA reads as TGTGCCTGGAGTCTCGGACGTAGCGAGCAGTACTTC. This codes for CAWSLGRSEQYF. The chain is built from TRBV30 and TRBJ2-7, with no clear D. There are 12 residues in the CDR3. V gave up 2 bases and J gave up 6 bases, with 11 bases separating them. CDR1 and CDR2 from the germline V gene are GTSNPN and SVGIG (reference sequence).

A remark on this clone: This CDR3 is also generated by other DNA sequences in the sample. This sequence joins TRBV30 and TRBJ2-7; 7 bases map to TRBD1. The V gene end was trimmed by 2 bases and the J gene end by 4 bases; junction bases not matched to a gene: 2. The CDR3 loop spans 12 amino acids. Germline lookup yields CDR1 GTSNPN and CDR2 SVGIG (reference sequence). CDR3 coding DNA: TGTGCCTGGAGTCTACAGGGGTACGAGCAGTACTTC. Its protein is CAWSLQGYEQYF.

The chain joins TRBV6-5 to TRBJ2-1, with D perhaps TRBD2 (6 bases). This CDR3 has 13 amino acids. CDR1 is MNHEY, CDR2 SVGAGI, per germline. Trimming pared 10 bases from V and 0 bases from J, leaving 10 bases between. CDR3 loop: CATGTYSYNEQFF. The CDR3 nucleotides are TGTGCCACCGGGACTTACTCCTACAATGAGCAGTTCTTC.

The CDR3 sequence: CAISEDRATDTQYF. The CDR3 DNA is TGTGCCATCAGTGAGGACAGGGCCACAGATACGCAGTATTTT. J is TRBJ2-3 and V is TRBV10-3; 7 bases match TRBD1. Looked up from germline, CDR1 is ENHRY and CDR2 is SYGVKD. The CDR3 totals 14 residues. The V gene end was trimmed by 2 bases and the J gene end by 2 bases; junction bases not matched to a gene: 1.

This clone was observed a few times. The chain has TRBV6-4 and TRBJ1-5, with 8 bases that match TRBD1. V trimming: 11 bases; J trimming: 4 bases; junction bases outside the gene matches: 7. Germline CDR1 MRHNA, CDR2 SNTAGT. This CDR3 is 13 amino acids long. The DNA for the CDR3 is TGTGCCGGATCATACAGGGGGAATCAGCCCCAGCATTTT. Its protein is CAGSYRGNQPQHF.

This clone was detected a few times. The gene calls are TRBV6-5 and TRBJ1-5, with D hard to call. V lost 0 bases and J 5 bases, leaving 8 bases between the germline ends. Germline CDR1 reads MNHEY; CDR2 reads SVGAGI. This CDR3 contains 14 residues. CDR3 sequence: CASSYSSADQPQHF. CDR3 nucleotide sequence: TGTGCCAGCAGTTACTCGTCGGCGGATCAGCCCCAGCATTTT.

V gene TRBV14 combines with J gene TRBJ1-1; D remains unclear. The germline V and J ends were trimmed by 4 bases and 3 bases, with 9 bases remaining between them. In germline, CDR1 is SGHDN, CDR2 FVKESK. The length of the CDR3 is 13 residues. The CDR3 region is CASSLDLYTEAFF. CDR3 sequence (DNA): TGTGCCAGCAGCCTGGACCTTTACACTGAAGCTTTCTTT. Based on the CDR3 plus reference TRBV14 and TRBJ1-1, the full variable domain is EAGVTQFPSHSVIEKGQTVTLRCDPISGHDNLYWYRRVMGKEIKFLLHFVKESKQDESGMPNNRFLAERTGGTYSTLKVQPAELEDSGVYFCASSLDLYTEAFFGQGTRLTVV.

This clone was counted only a few times. Here the CDR3 reads CASSEVAAPLHF. DNA for the CDR3: TGTGCCAGCAGTGAAGTAGCCGCACCCCTCCACTTT. The chain links TRBV6-1 to TRBJ1-6; unclear D gene. V lost 1 base and J 11 bases, leaving 6 bases between the germline ends. The germline V gene has CDR1 MNHNS and CDR2 SASEGT. The CDR3 spans 12 residues.

In DNA form, the CDR3 reads TGTGCCAGCAGTTTTAGGCTACCCCCATACGAGCAGTACTTC. Protein: CASSFRLPPYEQYF. The V call is TRBV7-9, the J call TRBJ2-7; no clear D gene. This CDR3 region has 14 residues. Trimming took 6 bases from V and 4 from J, leaving 16 bases between them. CDR1 SEHNR and CDR2 FQNEAQ come from the germline V gene (reference sequence).

This clone was picked up a small number of times. This chain joins TRBV18 and TRBJ1-3, with no clear D. V lost 3 bases and J lost 0, with 12 bases in between. CDR1 and CDR2 (germline): KGHSH, LQKENI. CDR3 length equals 16 residues. The CDR3 region is CASSPSGRTSGNTIYF. The DNA of the CDR3 is TGTGCCAGCTCACCTAGCGGGCGGACCTCTGGAAACACCATATATTTT.

J is TRBJ2-1 and V is TRBV30; D uncertain. Germline assignment: CDR1 GTSNPN and CDR2 SVGIG (reference sequence). The V end lost 3 bases, the J end lost 7 bases, and 16 bases lay between the germline ends. The CDR3 runs 14 residues. The CDR3 nucleotides read TGTGCCTGGAGCCTTAGCCGGCGTCTGAATGAGCAGTTCTTC. It translates to CAWSLSRRLNEQFF.

The V and J genes are TRBV6-5 and TRBJ2-7; D ambiguous. The V end lost 4 bases, the J end lost 0 bases, and 7 bases lay between the germline ends. The germline V gene has CDR1 MNHEY and CDR2 SVGAGI. The CDR3 runs 13 residues. CDR3 in DNA: TGTGCCAGCAGTTCCTCGGGCTCCTACGAGCAGTACTTC. It translates to CASSSSGSYEQYF.

This rearrangement joins TRBV18 to TRBJ1-1; D might be TRBD1 (5 bases). CDR3 length equals 14 residues. The germline V gene has CDR1 KGHSH and CDR2 LQKENI. Trimming pared 4 bases from V and 5 bases from J, leaving 14 bases between. Here the CDR3 DNA reads TGTGCCAGCTCACGGGACTCAGGGAGAACTGAAGCTTTCTTT. Protein: CASSRDSGRTEAFF.

This chain links TRBV9 with TRBJ2-6; D is possibly TRBD1 (6 bases). There are 17 residues in the CDR3. V lost 6 bases to trimming and J lost 0 bases, with 16 bases between them. Germline assignment: CDR1 SGDLS and CDR2 YYNGEE. CDR3 protein: CASTPGHRVSGANVLTF. CDR3 coding DNA: TGTGCCAGCACCCCGGGACATAGGGTCTCTGGGGCCAACGTCCTGACTTTC.

The V and J genes are TRBV30 and TRBJ1-2, with a possible D match to TRBD1 (5 bases). V was shortened by 1 base and J by 2 bases, with 20 bases between the two germline ends. CDR1 is GTSNPN and CDR2 is SVGIG in the germline V gene (reference sequence). The length of the CDR3 is 17 residues. The CDR3 protein is CAWSGALGRVANYGYTF. CDR3 bases: TGTGCCTGGAGTGGTGCCCTGGGCAGGGTGGCAAACTATGGCTACACCTTC.

This clone has just a few counts. This chain uses TRBV30 with TRBJ2-1; the D gene is possibly TRBD1 (5 bases). V shed 0 bases and J shed 6 bases, with 12 bases lying between them. The CDR3 loop spans 14 amino acids. Per the germline V gene, CDR1 is GTSNPN and CDR2 is SVGIG (reference sequence). The CDR3 nucleotides read TGTGCCTGGAGTGTCTCAGGGTACGGCAATGAGCAGTTCTTC. Its translation: CAWSVSGYGNEQFF.

This clone occurred a few times. The chain couples TRBV4-3 to TRBJ1-1; D is unclear. V lost 0 bases and J lost 10, with 9 bases in between. CDR3 size: 12 residues. CDR1 and CDR2 (germline): LGHNA, YSLEER. The CDR3 coding sequence is TGCGCCAGCAGCCAAGATGGAGCGGTAGCTTTCTTT. It specifies CASSQDGAVAFF.

V and J are TRBV29-1 and TRBJ2-2; tentatively, D is TRBD1 (6 bases). CDR1 and CDR2 from the germline V gene are SQVTM and ANQGSEA. The CDR3 length is 18 residues. V lost 0 bases and J 0 bases, leaving 17 bases between the germline ends. The CDR3 DNA follows: TGCAGCGTTGAAGATCAAGGCAGGGGCGCGACGAACACCGGGGAGCTGTTTTTT. Protein product: CSVEDQGRGATNTGELFF.

V gene TRBV10-3 combines with J gene TRBJ2-7, with 8 nucleotides matching TRBD1. This CDR3 is built from 13 residues. V trimming: 6 bases; J trimming: 0 bases; junction bases outside the gene matches: 1. Germline lookup yields CDR1 ENHRY and CDR2 SYGVKD. DNA for the CDR3: TGTGCCATCAGGGACAGGGCCTCCTACGAGCAGTACTTC. It translates to CAIRDRASYEQYF.

The chain recombines TRBV9 with TRBJ2-3; D might be TRBD2 (6 bases). This CDR3 comprises 14 residues. Germline values: CDR1 SGDLS, CDR2 YYNGEE. The ends were cut back, 0 bases at V and 5 bases at J, with 10 bases in the middle. The CDR3 DNA reads as TGTGCCAGCAGCGTAGGGCAGGGAGGAGATACGCAGTATTTT. Its translation: CASSVGQGGDTQYF.

The CDR3: CASQSGTAYGYTF. CDR3 coding DNA: TGTGCCAGTCAGTCCGGGACAGCTTATGGCTACACCTTC. The J gene is TRBJ1-2, the V gene TRBV19; 7 nucleotides line up with TRBD1. Trimming at V came to 8 bases and at J to 5 bases, leaving 8 bases not matched to a gene. Germline assignment: CDR1 LNHDA and CDR2 SQIVND (reference sequence). The CDR3 is 13 amino acids.

J is TRBJ2-5 and V is TRBV7-9; D unresolved. Germline V gene data show CDR1 as SEHNR and CDR2 as FQNEAQ (reference sequence). Between the trimmed V and J ends, which lost 1 base and 5 bases, there was a span of 17 bases. The length of the CDR3 is 16 residues. The CDR3 region has the DNA TGTGCCAGCAGCTTAGTTCCTAGAATGGCTGCGGAGACCCAGTACTTC. It encodes CASSLVPRMAAETQYF. The full variable domain, rest sourced from reference TRBV7-9 and TRBJ2-5, is DTGVSQNPRHKITKRGQNVTFRCDPISEHNRLYWYRQTLGQGPEFLTYFQNEAQLEKSRLLSDRFSAERPKGSFSTLEIQRTEQGDSAMYLCASSLVPRMAAETQYFGPGTRLLVL.

J is TRBJ1-4 and V is TRBV30, with 10 bases fitting TRBD1. The germline V gene encodes CDR1 GTSNPN and CDR2 SVGIG (reference sequence). The CDR3 totals 15 residues. Losses at the gene ends were 0 bases for V and 6 bases for J; bases not matched to a gene: 4. CDR3 sequence: CAWSVQGTGDEKLFF. The CDR3 bases are TGTGCCTGGAGTGTACAAGGGACAGGGGATGAAAAACTGTTTTTT. Drawing the rest from reference TRBV30 and TRBJ1-4, the complete variable domain is SQTIHQWPATLVQPVGSPLSLECTVEGTSNPNLYWYRQAAGRGLQLLFYSVGIGQISSEVPQNLSASRPQDRQFILSSKKLLLSDSGFYLCAWSVQGTGDEKLFFGSGTQLSVL.